This entry lists 7 T cell receptor beta chains sequenced from one sample in a study of T cell clones after liver transplantation. TCRdb keeps only in-frame clones here, not all; method: immunoSEQ multiplex PCR. The sample has around 80,000 clones; roughly 85% are singletons. The sample here was CD4+ T cells from blood, taken 45 to 46 months after liver transplant. All receptors come from a human patient who received a liver transplant. Part of the T cells may come from the graft donor.

The V gene is TRBV15, the J gene TRBJ2-6, with D tentatively TRBD1 (5 bases). CDR1 and CDR2 from the germline V gene are LNHNV and YYDKDF (reference sequence). Trimming cost V 3 bases and J 2 bases, with 8 bases left between them. This CDR3 has 15 residues. The chain's CDR3 is CATSSMGPGANVLTF. The CDR3 DNA follows: TGTGCCACCAGCAGTATGGGGCCTGGGGCCAACGTCCTGACTTTC.

The chain couples TRBV6-9 to TRBJ2-1; 7 bases map to TRBD2. Trimming cost V 0 bases and J 6 bases; bases outside gene matches: 5. The CDR3 is 15 residues long. Germline V lookup: CDR1 MNHGY, CDR2 SVAAGI. The CDR3 bases are TGTGCCAGCAGTTATTCCGGACTAGGTAGCAATGAGCAGTTCTTC. It yields the protein CASSYSGLGSNEQFF.

This clone was picked up one time. An end of the junction does not agree with germline; a read error may underlie this. V gene TRBV5-5 combines with J gene TRBJ1-4; tentatively, D is TRBD1 (6 bases). CDR3 length equals 16 residues. Per germline, CDR1 SGHKS and CDR2 YYEKEE (reference sequence). The CDR3 DNA is TGTGCCAGCAGATTGGACAGAGGGACAACTAATGAAAAACTGTTTTTT. Translated: CASRLDRGTTNEKLFF.

The chain links TRBV2 to TRBJ1-2; a weak D match, TRBD1 (5 bases). Germline assignment: CDR1 SNHLY and CDR2 FYNNEI. Trimming cost V 6 bases and J 8 bases, with 19 bases left between them. This CDR3 region has 14 residues. CDR3 in amino acids: CASSAGQPARGYTF. The CDR3 coding sequence is TGTGCCAGCAGCGCAGGGCAGCCAGCTAGGGGCTACACCTTC.

This chain connects TRBV19 to TRBJ1-1; unclear D gene. The CDR3 is 14 amino acids. The germline gives CDR1 LNHDA, CDR2 SQIVND (reference sequence). Trimming cost V 6 bases and J 1 base, with 12 bases left between them. This chain's CDR3 is CASRSGGWNTEAFF. The DNA for the CDR3 is TGTGCCAGTAGGTCGGGTGGTTGGAACACTGAAGCTTTCTTT. The variable domain in full, with the rest retrieved from reference TRBV19 and TRBJ1-1, is DGGITQSPKYLFRKEGQNVTLSCEQNLNHDAMYWYRQDPGQGLRLIYYSQIVNDFQKGDIAEGYSVSREKKESFPLTVTSAQKNPTAFYLCASRSGGWNTEAFFGQGTRLTVV.

The chain has TRBV5-1 and TRBJ2-1; TRBD2 might be the D (7 bases). Looked up from germline, CDR1 is SGHRS and CDR2 is YFSETQ. The CDR3 is 15 residues long. The V end was cut by 0 bases, the J end by 10 bases, with 17 bases between. The CDR3 region is CASSLVGGGPREQFF. In DNA, the CDR3 is TGCGCCAGCAGCTTGGTAGGGGGAGGGCCCCGGGAGCAGTTCTTC.

This clone was detected once. This rearrangement joins TRBV9 to TRBJ2-7; TRBD2 agrees at 10 bases. The V gene end was trimmed by 1 base and the J gene end by 7 bases; junction bases not matched to a gene: 8. CDR3 length: 15 residues. Germline-derived CDR1 and CDR2 are SGDLS and YYNGEE. The CDR3 loop is CASSVSAGGPGEQYF. In DNA, the CDR3 is TGTGCCAGCAGCGTATCAGCGGGAGGGCCGGGGGAGCAGTACTTC.